The 20 T cell receptor beta chains below all came from one sample that was sequenced in a study of identical twins. Via MiXCR, TCRdb re-called the 5' RACE reads, giving one row per CDR3 protein. The table shows some 260,000 distinct CDR3 sequences, with around an eighth occurring only once. Sequenced sample: memory (CD45RO+) T cells sorted from blood. These receptor sequences come from a woman between 18 and 29 years old in good health.

The chain links TRBV29-1 to TRBJ1-2; 7 bases map to TRBD1. V trimming: 2 bases; J trimming: 4 bases; junction bases outside the gene matches: 13. Germline assignment: CDR1 SQVTM and CDR2 ANQGSEA. The CDR3 is made up of 16 amino acids. This CDR3 is CSVERGRDTTIYGYTF. For the CDR3, the DNA is TGCAGCGTTGAAAGGGGGCGGGACACCACCATCTATGGCTACACCTTC.

This clonotype was picked up many times. The chain combines TRBV12-3 or TRBV12-4 with TRBJ2-7; D remains ambiguous. CDR3 length: 11 residues. The germline V and J ends were trimmed by 6 bases and 5 bases, with 8 bases remaining between them. The CDR3 here is CASRKLNEQYF. CDR3 coding DNA: TGTGCCAGCAGGAAACTCAACGAGCAGTACTTC.

The chain uses TRBV20-1 and TRBJ2-3, with D tentatively TRBD1 or TRBD2 (5 bases each). The CDR3 length is 14 residues. Trimming took off 1 base at V and 3 bases at J, with 11 bases between the two ends. Germline V gene lookup returns CDR1 DFQATT and CDR2 SNEGSKA (reference sequence). The CDR3 DNA is TGCAGTGCTAGAGGGGCAGGGAGTACAGATACGCAGTATTTT. It codes for CSARGAGSTDTQYF.

The chain is built from TRBV5-1 and TRBJ2-3; 11 bases are shared with TRBD2. Germline CDR1 is SGHRS and CDR2 is YFSETQ. The CDR3 runs 14 residues. The V and J ends lost 2 bases and 5 bases, in that order; junction bases with no gene match: 1. CDR3 bases: TGCGCCAGCAGCTTTAGCGGGGGGGAAGATACGCAGTATTTT. Its translation is CASSFSGGEDTQYF.

The chain is built from TRBV28 and TRBJ2-2, with D perhaps given as TRBD1 or TRBD2 (6 bases each). Trimming removed 11 bases from V and 2 bases from J, with 15 bases in between. CDR1 and CDR2 (germline): MDHEN, SYDVKM. The CDR3 covers 14 residues. Here the CDR3 reads CAGGIQGNTGELFF. CDR3 nucleotide sequence: TGTGCCGGGGGGATACAGGGAAACACCGGGGAGCTGTTTTTT.

V usage is TRBV4-1 and J usage is TRBJ1-2, with a tentative D call TRBD1 (5 bases). Germline CDR1 is MGHRA and CDR2 is YSYEKL. The V and J ends lost 1 base and 5 bases respectively, with 23 bases between them. The length of the CDR3 is 18 residues. CDR3 sequence: CASSQGYGVGAPGYGYTF. The DNA for the CDR3 is TGCGCCAGCAGCCAAGGTTATGGAGTAGGGGCGCCGGGGTATGGCTACACCTTC.

The genes are TRBV20-1 and TRBJ2-7, with TRBD1 matching 8 bases. The CDR3 runs to 15 residues. Germline CDR1 and CDR2: DFQATT and SNEGSKA (reference sequence). Trimming at V came to 4 bases and at J to 5 bases, leaving 13 bases not matched to a gene. CDR3 sequence: CSATSPRTGNDEQYF. The CDR3 DNA reads as TGCAGTGCTACCAGCCCCCGGACAGGGAACGACGAGCAGTACTTC.

This chain links TRBV6-5 with TRBJ2-6; a weak D match, TRBD2 (5 bases). The CDR3 has 16 amino acids. V lost 0 bases to trimming and J lost 0 bases, with 6 bases between them. CDR1 is MNHEY and CDR2 is SVGAGI in the germline V gene. The CDR3 sequence is CASSYSRASGANVLTF. The CDR3 DNA reads TGTGCCAGCAGTTACTCGAGGGCCTCTGGGGCCAACGTCCTGACTTTC.

V gene TRBV27 combines with J gene TRBJ2-2, with D perhaps TRBD1 or TRBD2 (5 bases each). Trimming cost V 6 bases and J 3 bases, with 14 bases left between them. The CDR3 is 15 amino acids. CDR1 is MNHEY and CDR2 is SMNVEV in the germline V gene (reference sequence). CDR3 sequence (DNA): TGTGCCAGCAGATCCCGGGGCCGATACACCGGGGAGCTGTTTTTT. Protein sequence: CASRSRGRYTGELFF.

This clonotype was seen more than once but under ten times. The chain links TRBV20-1 to TRBJ2-3; the match to TRBD2 covers 10 bases. Germline V gene data show CDR1 as DFQATT and CDR2 as SNEGSKA (reference sequence). The CDR3 spans 17 residues. J lost 4 bases, V lost 2 bases, and 12 bases had no gene match. CDR3 DNA sequence: TGCAGTGCTAGACCCCTCATAGCGGGGGGTGGCCCAGATACGCAGTATTTT. It encodes CSARPLIAGGGPDTQYF.

V gene TRBV9 combines with J gene TRBJ2-1, with 7 nucleotides matching TRBD2. Germline V gene data show CDR1 as SGDLS and CDR2 as YYNGEE. V lost 4 bases to trimming and J lost 1 base; unmatched junction nucleotides: 8. CDR3 length: 16 residues. CDR3 in DNA: TGTGCCAGCAGCTTAAGCGGGGTCCCTTCCTACAATGAGCAGTTCTTC. Translated, it gives CASSLSGVPSYNEQFF.

This clonotype came up a few times. V gene TRBV10-3 combines with J gene TRBJ1-1, with a tentative D call TRBD1 (5 bases). This CDR3 comprises 12 residues. Trimming removed 8 bases from V and 3 bases from J, with 10 bases in between. CDR1 and CDR2 (germline): ENHRY, SYGVKD. CDR3 DNA: TGTGCCATCCGGGCGGGGGACACTGAAGCTTTCTTT. Translation: CAIRAGDTEAFF.

This clonotype came up a few times. V and J are TRBV20-1 and TRBJ2-4; TRBD2 aligns across 11 bases. Germline lookup yields CDR1 DFQATT and CDR2 SNEGSKA (reference sequence). V dropped 5 bases and J dropped 1; count of bases not matched to a gene: 4. There are 15 residues in the CDR3. The CDR3 reads CSAPLAGEAKNIQYF. The CDR3 coding sequence is TGCAGTGCTCCACTAGCGGGAGAGGCCAAAAACATTCAGTACTTC.

The chain employs TRBV9 and TRBJ2-1, with 9 bases fitting TRBD2. CDR1 is SGDLS, CDR2 YYNGEE, per germline. The length of the CDR3 is 15 residues. V was clipped by 2 bases and J by 5 bases; unmatched bases: 5. CDR3 nucleotides: TGTGCCAGCAGCGTCACGGCTAGCGGGGACAATGAGCAGTTCTTC. Amino acids: CASSVTASGDNEQFF.

This clonotype occurred a few times. The chain couples TRBV6-4 to TRBJ1-6; 9 bases are shared with TRBD1. The trim removed 9 bases at V and 7 bases at J, leaving 4 bases unmatched. Germline CDR1 is MRHNA and CDR2 is SNTAGT. This CDR3 comprises 13 residues. In DNA, the CDR3 is TGTGCCAGTGCTGGGACAGGGAATTCACCCCTCCACTTT. This sequence encodes CASAGTGNSPLHF.

This clonotype was picked up a small number of times. The chain employs TRBV20-1 and TRBJ2-2; D unclear. V was trimmed by 2 bases and J by 7 bases, leaving 5 bases between them. Looked up from germline, CDR1 is DFQATT and CDR2 is SNEGSKA (reference sequence). The CDR3 extends over 11 amino acids. As DNA, the CDR3 is TGCAGTGCTAGACAGCTCGGGGAGCTGTTTTTT. This translates into CSARQLGELFF.

The sample holds one count of this clonotype. This chain uses TRBV7-9 with TRBJ2-5; D might be TRBD1 or TRBD2, each matching 5 bases. Trimming removed 4 bases at V and 5 bases at J, with 8 bases between. The CDR3 length is 12 residues. Germline V gene lookup returns CDR1 SEHNR and CDR2 FQNEAQ (reference sequence). The CDR3 is CASSWDAETQYF. The CDR3 DNA follows: TGTGCCAGCAGCTGGGACGCCGAGACCCAGTACTTC.

This clonotype appeared many times. V is TRBV12-5 and J is TRBJ2-1; no firm D call. The CDR3 consists of 15 residues. Trimming took 5 bases from V and 0 from J, leaving 11 bases between them. CDR1 and CDR2 (germline): LGHNT, FRNRAP. The CDR3 nucleotides read TGTGCTAGTGGTCGAAGCTTAAGCTCCTACAATGAGCAGTTCTTC. Translated: CASGRSLSSYNEQFF.

This clonotype was seen only a few times. The V and J genes are TRBV19 and TRBJ2-7, with D perhaps TRBD1 (5 bases). CDR1 is LNHDA and CDR2 is SQIVND in the germline V gene (reference sequence). V gave up 3 bases and J gave up 7 bases, with 19 bases separating them. The CDR3 is 15 residues long. The CDR3 DNA sequence: TGTGCCAGTAGTATCCCGGTGGGGCCCCATAGGGAGCAGTACTTC. The encoded protein is CASSIPVGPHREQYF.

This rearrangement joins TRBV6-2 or TRBV6-3 to TRBJ2-1; 10 bases match TRBD1. The J segment lost 6 bases and the V segment lost 2 bases, leaving 7 bases of the junction unmatched. Germline-derived CDR1 and CDR2 are MNHEY and SVGEGT. The CDR3 has 16 amino acids. CDR3 loop: CASSYPGTGVSNEQFF. The CDR3 nucleotides read TGTGCCAGCAGTTACCCAGGGACAGGGGTATCCAATGAGCAGTTCTTC.